The 25 T cell receptor beta chains below come from one sample, sequenced in a study of blood T cell repertoires in COVID-19. TCRdb's copy holds only in-frame clones and misses some; the assay was immunoSEQ multiplex PCR. Seen here are over 200,000 clones, roughly 84% observed once, and the top ten hold roughly 30%. Source material: peripheral blood. The receptors stem from a middle-aged man with acute or convalescent COVID-19.

The V call is TRBV5-1, the J call TRBJ2-7, with 9 nucleotides matching TRBD1. V lost 2 bases, J lost 5 bases, and 8 bases stayed unmatched. The CDR3 totals 15 residues. Germline V CDR1 and CDR2: SGHRS, YFSETQ. DNA of the CDR3: TGCGCCAGCAGCTTAGGGGACAGGGCATCAAACGAGCAGTACTTC. It specifies CASSLGDRASNEQYF.

The gene calls are TRBV18 and TRBJ2-7, with TRBD2 matching 8 bases. The germline V gene has CDR1 KGHSH and CDR2 LQKENI. The CDR3 totals 14 residues. Trimming at V came to 2 bases and at J to 2 bases, leaving 2 bases not matched to a gene. The CDR3 nucleotides are TGTGCCAGCTCACCATACGGGAGGGCCTACGAGCAGTACTTC. This translates into CASSPYGRAYEQYF.

This clone showed up just a few times. The chain is built from TRBV27 and TRBJ1-5; D is uncertain. Per germline, CDR1 MNHEY and CDR2 SMNVEV (reference sequence). The V end was cut by 2 bases, the J end by 0 bases, with 8 bases between. The CDR3 runs to 15 residues. The CDR3: CASSLNSYSNQPQHF. The DNA of the CDR3 is TGTGCCAGCAGTTTAAACAGCTATAGCAATCAGCCCCAGCATTTT.

This chain uses TRBV5-1 with TRBJ2-3; no reliable D call. CDR3 size: 15 residues. Trimming left V 3 bases short and J 2 bases short, with 13 bases between. Germline values: CDR1 SGHRS, CDR2 YFSETQ. CDR3 sequence: CASSYYSAHTDTQYF. DNA for the CDR3: TGCGCCAGCAGCTACTACTCCGCGCACACAGATACGCAGTATTTT.

This sequence joins TRBV5-5 and TRBJ2-3; 10 nucleotides line up with TRBD1. The germline V gene encodes CDR1 SGHKS and CDR2 YYEKEE (reference sequence). There are 16 residues in the CDR3. The trim removed 1 base at V and 5 bases at J, leaving 7 bases unmatched. This chain's CDR3 is CASSLLTGGAGDTQYF. The CDR3 region has the DNA TGTGCCAGCAGCTTGTTGACAGGGGGCGCCGGAGATACGCAGTATTTT.

The chain uses TRBV10-3 and TRBJ2-7, with D perhaps being TRBD1 or TRBD2 (9 bases each). Looked up from germline, CDR1 is ENHRY and CDR2 is SYGVKD. V was trimmed by 1 base and J by 4 bases, leaving 29 bases between them. CDR3 length: 20 residues. The CDR3 DNA follows: TGTGCCATCAGTGAGTTTTCCGGGACAGGGATCGGCGGGAGGGCTTACGAGCAGTACTTC. It yields the protein CAISEFSGTGIGGRAYEQYF.

This rearrangement joins TRBV13 to TRBJ2-5, with 10 nucleotides matching TRBD1. Germline CDR1 and CDR2: PRHDT and FYEKMQ (reference sequence). J was trimmed by 4 bases and V by 5 bases; bases with no gene match: 7. The CDR3 covers 15 residues. Written as DNA, the CDR3 is TGTGCCAGCAGCACACGGACAGGGGGTAGAGAGACCCAGTACTTC. This sequence encodes CASSTRTGGRETQYF.

This clone was counted once. V gene TRBV5-4 combines with J gene TRBJ1-4, with D tentatively TRBD1 (5 bases). Trimming stripped 5 bases from V and 6 bases from J, with 14 bases between. The CDR3 has 14 residues. Germline V lookup: CDR1 SGHNT, CDR2 YYREEE (reference sequence). The chain's CDR3 is CASRLDSSDEKLFF. The DNA of the CDR3 is TGTGCCAGCAGACTCGACAGCTCAGATGAAAAACTGTTTTTT.

This clone was detected a few times. This rearrangement joins TRBV13 to TRBJ1-1; 7 bases match TRBD1. The junction had 16 bases not matched to a gene; V was cut back by 5 bases and J by 4 bases. Germline V gene sequence: CDR1 PRHDT, CDR2 FYEKMQ (reference sequence). CDR3 length: 17 amino acids. The CDR3: CASSQGQVLLSGTEAFF. In DNA form, the CDR3 reads TGTGCCAGCAGCCAAGGACAGGTATTATTATCGGGCACTGAAGCTTTCTTT. The whole variable domain, filled in from reference TRBV13 and TRBJ1-1, reads AAGVIQSPRHLIKEKRETATLKCYPIPRHDTVYWYQQGPGQDPQFLISFYEKMQSDKGSIPDRFSAQQFSDYHSELNMSSLELGDSALYFCASSQGQVLLSGTEAFFGQGTRLTVV.

J is TRBJ1-1 and V is TRBV4-3, with D perhaps matching TRBD1 (5 bases). V was trimmed by 4 bases and J by 3 bases, leaving 12 bases between them. The germline V gene encodes CDR1 LGHNA and CDR2 YSLEER. The CDR3 length is 14 residues. The CDR3 here is CASSLRGGDTEAFF. For the CDR3, the DNA is TGCGCCAGCAGCCTTCGGGGGGGGGACACTGAAGCTTTCTTT.

The rearrangement links TRBV5-1 to TRBJ2-4, with 12 bases lining up with TRBD2. CDR3 size: 17 residues. Germline lookup yields CDR1 SGHRS and CDR2 YFSETQ. V was clipped by 3 bases and J by 7 bases; unmatched bases: 11. CDR3 bases: TGCGCCAGCAGCTGGTGGACTAGCGGGAACTCTGGGAACATTCAGTACTTC. Translation: CASSWWTSGNSGNIQYF.

The V gene is TRBV7-6, the J gene TRBJ2-1, with 9 nucleotides matching TRBD2. V gave up 7 bases and J gave up 5 bases; unmatched junction bases: 12. This CDR3 has 16 amino acids. The germline V gene encodes CDR1 SGHVS and CDR2 FNYEAQ. This CDR3 is CASMLKASGTNNEQFF. The CDR3 DNA follows: TGTGCCAGCATGCTTAAGGCTAGCGGGACCAACAATGAGCAGTTCTTC.

The J gene is TRBJ2-1, the V gene TRBV7-3; 7 bases match TRBD2. Per germline, CDR1 SGHTA and CDR2 FQGTGA. The CDR3 has 14 amino acids. V was pared by 0 bases and J by 15 bases, with 11 bases of the junction left unmatched. The CDR3 nucleotides are TGTGCCAGCAGCTTAACGGCAGCACCGGGAGGACTGTTCTTC. It is translated as CASSLTAAPGGLFF.

The V and J genes are TRBV2 and TRBJ1-1, with 7 bases fitting TRBD1. The germline V gene has CDR1 SNHLY and CDR2 FYNNEI. V dropped 9 bases and J dropped 1; count of bases not matched to a gene: 17. The CDR3 loop spans 17 amino acids. CDR3 loop: CARRYGTATLKNTEAFF. CDR3 DNA sequence: TGTGCCAGAAGATACGGGACAGCTACACTCAAGAACACTGAAGCTTTCTTT.

The chain combines TRBV6-5 with TRBJ1-2; 7 bases line up with TRBD1. V was pared by 4 bases and J by 5 bases, with 4 bases of the junction left unmatched. Germline values: CDR1 MNHEY, CDR2 SVGAGI. The CDR3 consists of 13 residues. The CDR3: CASSSPGGYGYTF. The CDR3, as DNA: TGTGCCAGCAGTTCGCCAGGGGGGTATGGCTACACCTTC.

The chain links TRBV4-3 to TRBJ1-2, with TRBD1 as a possible D gene (6 bases). V lost 1 base, J lost 5 bases, and 17 bases lay in between. The CDR3 runs 16 residues. CDR1 LGHNA and CDR2 YSLEER come from the germline V gene. The CDR3, as DNA: TGCGCCAGCAGCCAAGGAGGGAGGGGGAGAGGGTATGGCTACACCTTC. This gives the protein CASSQGGRGRGYGYTF.

This clone has only one observation. CDR3 loop: CASSFAPTNSEQYF. DNA of the CDR3: TGCGCCAGCAGCTTCGCGCCCACCAACTCGGAGCAGTACTTC. The chain combines TRBV5-1 with TRBJ2-7; D gene ambiguous. With 2 bases removed from V and 7 bases from J, the gap between germline ends came to 16 bases. The germline V gene encodes CDR1 SGHRS and CDR2 YFSETQ. The CDR3 has 14 amino acids.

In its sample, this clone was seen a few times. The J gene is TRBJ1-1, the V gene TRBV5-6; no firm D call. Germline V lookup: CDR1 SGHDT, CDR2 YYEEEE. Trimming left V 3 bases short and J 4 bases short, with 4 bases between. CDR3 size: 11 residues. The CDR3 protein is CASSSSTEAFF. CDR3 sequence (DNA): TGTGCCAGCAGCTCGAGCACTGAAGCTTTCTTT.

V is TRBV7-8 and J is TRBJ2-5; D possibly corresponds to TRBD2 (5 bases). Germline CDR1 and CDR2: SGHVS and FQNEAQ. This CDR3 contains 14 residues. Trimming cost V 1 base and J 7 bases, with 13 bases left between them. The CDR3 DNA reads as TGTGCCAGCAGCTTAGGGGCCCCCCGGGGGACCCAGTACTTC. Translation gives CASSLGAPRGTQYF.

The chain joins TRBV3-1 (or the pseudogene TRBV3-2) to TRBJ1-5, with no clear D. The V gene lost 2 bases and the J gene lost 6 bases, with 8 bases spanning the gap. The CDR3 sequence is 13 residues long. Looked up from germline, CDR1 is LGHDT and CDR2 is YNNKEL (reference sequence). The CDR3 DNA reads TGTGCCAGCAGCCAACGGGGAGGTCAGCCCCAGCATTTT. Translation: CASSQRGGQPQHF.

The sample holds many counts of this clone. The V call is TRBV13, the J call TRBJ2-1, with 7 bases that match TRBD2. The V gene end was trimmed by 3 bases and the J gene end by 6 bases; junction bases not matched to a gene: 8. CDR1 PRHDT and CDR2 FYEKMQ come from the germline V gene (reference sequence). The CDR3 runs 15 residues. This CDR3 reads CASSFLRGRGNEQFF. In nucleotides, the CDR3 is TGTGCCAGCAGCTTCCTCCGGGGGAGGGGCAATGAGCAGTTCTTC.

V usage is TRBV6-1 and J usage is TRBJ1-2, with 7 bases aligning to TRBD1. Per germline, CDR1 MNHNS and CDR2 SASEGT. After removal of 3 bases from V and 7 bases from J, the junction contained 2 bases not matched to a gene. The CDR3 consists of 12 residues. The CDR3 sequence: CASSDGQVGYTF. CDR3 nucleotides: TGTGCCAGCAGTGACGGACAGGTTGGCTACACCTTC.

This rearrangement joins TRBV4-1 to TRBJ2-2, with 7 bases fitting TRBD1. Germline values: CDR1 MGHRA, CDR2 YSYEKL. The length of the CDR3 is 17 residues. The trim removed 6 bases at V and 0 bases at J, leaving 10 bases unmatched. The CDR3 reads CASRKGVTGTNTGELFF. DNA for the CDR3: TGCGCCAGCAGAAAGGGCGTGACAGGGACGAACACCGGGGAGCTGTTTTTT.

This clone occurred a few times. The V and J genes are TRBV21-1 and TRBJ1-1; TRBD1 was called by the table and not checked on the DNA. TRBV21-1 is a pseudogene. This CDR3 has 12 residues. CDR3 amino acids: CASTKGNSEAFF. The CDR3 coding sequence is TGTGCCAGCACCAAGGGCAACAGTGAAGCTTTCTTT.

V usage is TRBV3-1 (or the pseudogene TRBV3-2) and J usage is TRBJ1-2; TRBD1 is a possible D gene (6 bases). Germline V gene data show CDR1 as LGHDT and CDR2 as YNNKEL (reference sequence). The CDR3 is made up of 14 amino acids. With 4 bases removed from V and 5 bases from J, the gap between germline ends came to 14 bases. The CDR3 reads CASSLGQNSYGYTF. The CDR3 bases are TGTGCCAGCAGCCTAGGACAGAACAGTTATGGCTACACCTTC.